Sequencing of this T cell receptor (beta chain) was carried out in a study of blood T cell repertoires in COVID-19 (dated by TCRdb to about 2020). Study-wide context: Samples covering the acute and convalescent phases of COVID-19 were provided by collaborators in the United States, Italy and Spain. The prospective study material was composed of cDNA or gDNA derived from T cells, B-cell-depleted T cells, or PBMCs. The dataset comprised deeply sampled blood TCRbeta repertoires from subjects exposed to, actively infected with, or recovered from COVID-19. A freely available public database, intended as a resource for researchers studying the immune response to SARS-CoV-2, is where the repertoires were released. Samples were obtained from the ongoing ImmuneRACE study (first 160 participants) and from 1,254 subjects provided by 6 global collaborators. Sample metadata almost always included a de-identified subject ID, COVID-19 status, age in years and sex. Where HLA class I and class II types were available, the types were taken from metadata supplied by the sample provider, not from assay-based typing. Summary of the overall study and its limitations: Clinical and demographic metadata were provided uncurated, with the amount varying by source and participant.

Concerning this clone: The antigen it recognizes is unknown. Base qualities are not at hand, and no much larger clone is one base apart.

TCRbeta CDR3 regions were amplified from genomic DNA using the immunoSEQ Assay, a bias-controlled multiplex PCR. The published analysis was carried out like this. Within the assay, amplification of reference gene primers was used to estimate how many nucleated cells each sample contained. Sequence reads were collapsed and filtered to measure the absolute abundance of every unique TCRbeta CDR3 rearrangement. For each sample, productive Simpson clonality was calculated as the square root of Simpson's diversity index across productive rearrangements. TCRdb mirrors the immuneACCESS table, restricted to in-frame sequences. Some clones are absent from its copies; in checked studies, under half trace to an unresolved V gene, and the reason for the others is unknown. For V, J and clone size, that table is used; D and trimming come from the DNA. The sample table holds approximately 93,000 clones, of which about 78% were seen once. The ten largest make up approximately 15% of the sample.

Each collaborating institution followed its own protocols to collect whole blood in K2EDTA tubes. Collaborator samples were shipped for TCRbeta analysis as frozen whole blood, isolated PBMCs, or DNA extracted from either sample type. The germline V gene gives CDR1 as MNHEY and CDR2 as SVGAGI. Inclusive of the bounding cysteine and phenylalanine, the CDR3 is 15 residues long. Only the CDR3 portion is preserved as DNA: 45 bases, with reading frame beginning at the first base. V is shortened by 4 bases, J by 7 bases, and the region joining them spans 16 bases. The sequence links TRBV6-5 to TRBJ1-4; the D gene remains uncertain. The sample taken for sequencing was peripheral blood. The source of this sequence is a woman older than 75 with acute or convalescent COVID-19. The CDR3 protein sequence reads: CASSFSPLAGEKLFF. DNA sequence: TGTGCCAGCAGTTTCAGTCCCCTGGCTGGTGAAAAACTGTTTTTT.